The 20 T cell receptor beta chains below all came from one sample that was sequenced in a study of lymphopenia after photon versus proton radiotherapy. The method was immunoSEQ multiplex PCR; TCRdb's version includes in-frame clones alone and lacks a portion of them. This sample has 30,000 to 40,000 clones, with nearly 85% found just once. This material consisted of peripheral blood, taken from a patient treated with proton-based radiotherapy. The receptor source for this set is a woman in her 70s with pancreatic cancer.

The V and J genes are TRBV10-3 and TRBJ1-1; D may be TRBD1 (6 bases). Per germline, CDR1 ENHRY and CDR2 SYGVKD. V was cut by 3 bases and J by 2 bases, with 7 bases left in between. This CDR3 comprises 13 residues. The CDR3 reads CAISDRGNTEAFF. CDR3 nucleotides: TGTGCCATCAGTGACAGGGGAAACACTGAAGCTTTCTTT.

This chain joins TRBV4-3 and TRBJ1-1; 8 bases fit TRBD1. Germline trimming cut 0 bases from V and 3 bases from J; bases unmatched to any gene: 12. Germline V gene lookup returns CDR1 LGHNA and CDR2 YSLEER. The CDR3 is 18 residues long. CDR3 amino acids: CASSQDRTGYGMDTEAFF. CDR3 coding DNA: TGCGCCAGCAGCCAAGATAGGACAGGGTACGGGATGGACACTGAAGCTTTCTTT.

The rearrangement joins TRBV5-4 to TRBJ2-1; 7 positions agree with TRBD2. V dropped 0 bases and J dropped 5; count of bases not matched to a gene: 8. CDR1 is SGHNT and CDR2 is YYREEE in the germline V gene (reference sequence). CDR3 size: 16 residues. CDR3 region: CASSLGTSRIDNEQFF. CDR3 sequence (DNA): TGTGCCAGCAGCTTGGGGACTAGTCGAATCGACAATGAGCAGTTCTTC.

The rearrangement joins TRBV27 to TRBJ1-1, with D hard to call. This CDR3 is 13 amino acids long. Trimming removed 3 bases from V and 1 base from J, with 6 bases in between. The germline gives CDR1 MNHEY, CDR2 SMNVEV (reference sequence). The CDR3 region has the DNA TGTGCCAGCAGTTTTAACAGGAACACTGAAGCTTTCTTT. Its translation is CASSFNRNTEAFF.

The genes are TRBV28 and TRBJ1-5, with D tentatively TRBD1 (5 bases). V was pared by 6 bases and J by 7 bases, with 16 bases between. Germline V gene data show CDR1 as MDHEN and CDR2 as SYDVKM. The CDR3 runs to 14 residues. The CDR3 DNA follows: TGTGCCAGCAGCCTGGGGGGACCAAACCAGCCCCAGCATTTT. Translated: CASSLGGPNQPQHF.

This chain joins TRBV30 and TRBJ1-5; no clear D. The CDR3 runs 18 residues. V was cut by 2 bases and J by 0 bases, with 20 bases left in between. Germline V gene lookup returns CDR1 GTSNPN and CDR2 SVGIG (reference sequence). The chain's CDR3 is CAWSPRGGIPLSNQPQHF. The CDR3 nucleotides are TGTGCCTGGAGTCCCCGTGGAGGGATTCCTCTTAGCAATCAGCCCCAGCATTTT. The full variable domain, with the rest looked up from reference TRBV30 and TRBJ1-5, is SQTIHQWPATLVQPVGSPLSLECTVEGTSNPNLYWYRQAAGRGLQLLFYSVGIGQISSEVPQNLSASRPQDRQFILSSKKLLLSDSGFYLCAWSPRGGIPLSNQPQHFGDGTRLSIL.

DNA of the CDR3: TGTGCCAGCAGCGGTCGTAGGGGACTAGCGGGAGTCTACGAGCAGTACTTC. As protein: CASSGRRGLAGVYEQYF. This sequence joins TRBV11-1 and TRBJ2-7; TRBD2 aligns across 14 bases. V trimming: 5 bases; J trimming: 3 bases; junction bases outside the gene matches: 9. The V gene's germline CDR1 is SGHAT and CDR2 FQDESV (reference sequence). This CDR3 comprises 17 residues.

The chain recombines TRBV28 with TRBJ1-2; no clear D. This CDR3 region has 13 residues. Germline V gene sequence: CDR1 MDHEN, CDR2 SYDVKM. The V gene lost 6 bases and the J gene lost 8 bases, with 16 bases spanning the gap. In nucleotides, the CDR3 is TGTGCCAGCAGCCCATCAGTGCCGAAGGGCTACACCTTC. This gives the protein CASSPSVPKGYTF.

This chain uses TRBV2 with TRBJ1-1; D remains ambiguous. Trimming removed 4 bases from V and 5 bases from J, with 11 bases in between. The CDR3 runs to 13 residues. Germline CDR1 SNHLY, CDR2 FYNNEI. CDR3 nucleotide sequence: TGTGCCAGCAGTGTATCCGCGGGGACTGAAGCTTTCTTT. Its translation: CASSVSAGTEAFF.

The chain links TRBV11-2 to TRBJ2-1; D perhaps matches TRBD2 (6 bases). CDR3 length: 16 residues. The germline gives CDR1 SGHAT, CDR2 FQNNGV. Trimming removed 1 base from V and 0 bases from J, with 10 bases in between. CDR3 DNA: TGTGCCAGCAGCTTAGGGGCGGGGAGCTCCTACAATGAGCAGTTCTTC. This encodes CASSLGAGSSYNEQFF.

The chain combines TRBV11-1 with TRBJ2-1; either TRBD1 or TRBD2 may supply D (5 bases each). Deletions cut 6 bases from V and 10 bases from J, with 10 bases between. Per germline, CDR1 SGHAT and CDR2 FQDESV (reference sequence). This CDR3 contains 11 residues. In DNA, the CDR3 is TGTGCCAGCAGACTAGGGGTGGAGCAGTTCTTC. It translates to CASRLGVEQFF. The variable domain in full, with the rest retrieved from reference TRBV11-1 and TRBJ2-1, is EAEVAQSPRYKITEKSQAVAFWCDPISGHATLYWYRQILGQGPELLVQFQDESVVDDSQLPKDRFSAERLKGVDSTLKIQPAELGDSAMYLCASRLGVEQFFGPGTRLTVL.

The rearrangement uses TRBV6-5 and TRBJ2-3, with no clear D. Germline lookup yields CDR1 MNHEY and CDR2 SVGAGI. The CDR3 sequence is 15 residues long. Trimming took off 3 bases at V and 0 bases at J, with 10 bases between the two ends. The CDR3 sequence: CASSYEPVSTDTQYF. The CDR3, as DNA: TGTGCCAGCAGTTATGAACCGGTTAGCACAGATACGCAGTATTTT.

This clone was observed a handful of times. The CDR3 spells CASSLDGRPNEQFF. CDR3 nucleotides: TGTGCCAGCAGCTTAGATGGGCGCCCCAATGAGCAGTTCTTC. The chain combines TRBV7-3 with TRBJ2-1; the D is unclear. CDR1 and CDR2 (germline): SGHTA, FQGTGA. CDR3 length equals 14 residues. Trimming stripped 2 bases from V and 6 bases from J, with 11 bases between.

A few counts support this clone. The CDR3, as DNA: TGTGCCAGCAGGGCCGCCCAGGGAGCCGGGGAGCTGTTTTTT. Protein: CASRAAQGAGELFF. The chain couples TRBV6-4 to TRBJ2-2; possibly TRBD1 or TRBD2 for D (5 bases each). This CDR3 contains 14 residues. The V and J ends lost 6 bases and 6 bases respectively, with 14 bases between them. Germline values: CDR1 MRHNA, CDR2 SNTAGT.

This chain connects TRBV28 to TRBJ2-7; no definite D call. The CDR3 contains 15 residues. V was pared by 6 bases and J by 6 bases, with 21 bases between. CDR1 MDHEN and CDR2 SYDVKM come from the germline V gene. As DNA, the CDR3 is TGTGCCAGCAGCCTATCTCGCGGATCCCCCGCCGAGCAGTACTTC. Its translation: CASSLSRGSPAEQYF.

The rearrangement uses TRBV29-1 and TRBJ2-1; TRBD2 matches at 11 bases. CDR1 is SQVTM, CDR2 ANQGSEA, per germline. The CDR3 is 13 residues long. The J segment lost 4 bases and the V segment lost 7 bases, leaving 3 bases of the junction unmatched. The CDR3 sequence is CSGSGGAYNEQFF. CDR3 sequence (DNA): TGCAGCGGTAGCGGGGGGGCTTACAATGAGCAGTTCTTC.

The chain couples TRBV27 to TRBJ2-1, with D possibly matching TRBD2 (6 bases). CDR1 is MNHEY and CDR2 is SMNVEV in the germline V gene (reference sequence). The CDR3 length is 17 residues. V lost 2 bases and J lost 0, with 14 bases in between. This CDR3 reads CASSLGFGGSSYNEQFF. CDR3 coding DNA: TGTGCCAGCAGTTTAGGTTTCGGGGGTAGCTCCTACAATGAGCAGTTCTTC.

The V call is TRBV7-8, the J call TRBJ1-3; maybe TRBD1 (5 bases). Germline V gene lookup returns CDR1 SGHVS and CDR2 FQNEAQ. The CDR3 contains 15 residues. With 4 bases removed from V and 3 bases from J, the gap between germline ends came to 13 bases. CDR3 sequence reads: CASSSTGTFGNTIYF. In DNA, the CDR3 is TGTGCCAGCAGCTCCACAGGAACCTTTGGAAACACCATATATTTT.

This chain connects TRBV11-2 to TRBJ2-3, with TRBD1 identical over 8 bases. The CDR3 loop spans 15 amino acids. The J segment lost 3 bases and the V segment lost 3 bases, leaving 5 bases of the junction unmatched. Per germline, CDR1 SGHAT and CDR2 FQNNGV. The CDR3 DNA is TGTGCCAGCAGCTTTGGGACAGGCCTTACAGATACGCAGTATTTT. Protein product: CASSFGTGLTDTQYF.

V and J are TRBV5-4 and TRBJ1-6; D is unresolved. Trimming took off 0 bases at V and 8 bases at J, with 12 bases between the two ends. This CDR3 spans 15 amino acids. CDR1 and CDR2 (germline): SGHNT, YYREEE (reference sequence). The CDR3 protein is CASSLAGGSDSPLHF. The CDR3 DNA sequence: TGTGCCAGCAGCTTGGCGGGAGGGAGTGATTCACCCCTCCACTTT. Variable domain in full (rest from reference TRBV5-4 and TRBJ1-6): ETGVTQSPTHLIKTRGQQVTLRCSSQSGHNTVSWYQQALGQGPQFIFQYYREEENGRGNFPPRFSGLQFPNYSSELNVNALELDDSALYLCASSLAGGSDSPLHFGNGTRLTVT.